This T cell receptor (beta chain) is from a study of siplizumab effects on memory and regulatory T cells. Overall study findings and caveats: No more than a minor fraction of alloreactive clones could be traced back to unstimulated subsets.

Only a few counts were recorded for this clone. The antigen is undetermined. This CDR3 comprises 18 residues. Germline trimming cut 3 bases from V and 4 bases from J; bases unmatched to any gene: 17. Germline V gene sequence: CDR1 LNHDA, CDR2 SQIVND (reference sequence). Using immunoSEQ multiplex PCR, the repertoire was profiled, and TCRdb retains in-frame clones only, with some absent. The sample records fewer than 85,000 clones, over 80% being singletons. V gene TRBV19 combines with J gene TRBJ1-1, with 7 bases aligning to TRBD1. Material: Tregs sorted from blood. This clonotype was obtained from a human donor in good health. CDR3 sequence (DNA): TGTGCCAGTAGTATTTTATGGGGCCGGACAGGCCAGGCCACTGAAGCTTTCTTT. It codes for CASSILWGRTGQATEAFF.